This TCR beta chain was documented in a study of radiotherapy plus CTLA-4 blockade in lung cancer. Study information: Objective responses occurred in around 20% of patients; about 34% had disease control.

Study-wide results and caveats: Clones derived from tumor TCRs expanded in blood after radiotherapy plus ipilimumab. Reportedly, early blood T cell clone dynamics best predicted response, with interferon-beta.

Focal radiation and CTLA-4 blockade (ipilimumab) were tested in chemo-refractory metastatic non-small-cell lung cancer patients. Germline lookup yields CDR1 MNHNS and CDR2 SASEGT. V was clipped by 6 bases and J by 9 bases, with 15 bases between them. The CDR3 sequence is 14 residues long. Note on this clone: Its antigen is undetermined.

Generated by immunoSEQ multiplex PCR, the TCRdb table keeps only in-frame clones and is missing some. The repertoire consists of some 100,000 clones, with more than 65% occurring once and the leading ten covering about 5%. The V and J genes are TRBV6-1 and TRBJ1-6; D uncertain. This TCR was recovered from a human donor with non-small cell lung cancer who had a partial response to radiotherapy plus ipilimumab. The input for sequencing was peripheral blood, taken from a patient treated with radiotherapy plus ipilimumab. CDR3 loop: CASRFTELTSPLHF. The CDR3 nucleotides read TGTGCCAGCAGATTCACAGAGTTGACTTCACCCCTCCACTTT.